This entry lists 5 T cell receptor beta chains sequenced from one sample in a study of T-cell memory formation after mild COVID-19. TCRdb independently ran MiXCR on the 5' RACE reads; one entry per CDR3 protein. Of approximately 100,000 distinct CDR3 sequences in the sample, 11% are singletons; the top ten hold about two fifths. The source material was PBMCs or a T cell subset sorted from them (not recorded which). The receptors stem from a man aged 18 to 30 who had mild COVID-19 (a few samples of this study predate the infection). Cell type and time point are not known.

This CDR3 is CSAKRTASYEQYF. The CDR3 DNA is TGCAGTGCTAAGCGGACCGCCTCCTACGAGCAGTACTTC. V and J are TRBV20-1 and TRBJ2-7; D is perhaps TRBD2 (5 bases). Germline CDR1 is DFQATT and CDR2 is SNEGSKA (reference sequence). The CDR3 loop spans 13 amino acids. V was clipped by 4 bases and J by 0 bases, with 10 bases between them.

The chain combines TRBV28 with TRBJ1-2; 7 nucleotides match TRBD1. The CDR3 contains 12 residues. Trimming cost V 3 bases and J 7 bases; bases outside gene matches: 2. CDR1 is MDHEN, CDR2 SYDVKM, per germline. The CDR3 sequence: CASSLNRGGYTF. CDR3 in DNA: TGTGCCAGCAGTTTGAACAGGGGTGGCTACACCTTC.

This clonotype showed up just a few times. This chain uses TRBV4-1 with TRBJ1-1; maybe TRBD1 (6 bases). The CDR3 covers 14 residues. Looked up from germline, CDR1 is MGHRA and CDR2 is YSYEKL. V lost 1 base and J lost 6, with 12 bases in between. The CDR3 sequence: CASSQGWGPPEAFF. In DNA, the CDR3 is TGCGCCAGCAGCCAAGGTTGGGGGCCGCCTGAAGCTTTCTTT.

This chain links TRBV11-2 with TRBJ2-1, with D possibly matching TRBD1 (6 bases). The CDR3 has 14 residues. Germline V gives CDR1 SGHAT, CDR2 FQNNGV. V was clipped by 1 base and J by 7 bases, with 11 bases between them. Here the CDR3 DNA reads TGTGCCAGCAGCTTAGCCCCTCAGGGGAATGAGCAGTTCTTC. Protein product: CASSLAPQGNEQFF.

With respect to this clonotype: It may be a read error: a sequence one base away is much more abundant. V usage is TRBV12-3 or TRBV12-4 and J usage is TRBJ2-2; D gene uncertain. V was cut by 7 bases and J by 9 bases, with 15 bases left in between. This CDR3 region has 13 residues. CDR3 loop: CASIKLGAWELFF. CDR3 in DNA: TGTGCCAGCATCAAACTTGGCGCCTGGGAGCTGTTTTTT.